This T cell receptor (beta chain) was retrieved from a study of T cells in tumors after PD-1 blockade. Background on the study: A subset received ongoing vismodegib 150 mg daily alongside anti-PD-1 therapy. On average, tumor samples gave tens of thousands of TCR templates and approximately 6,000 unique clonotypes.

Germline V gene lookup returns CDR1 WSHSY and CDR2 SAAADI. V lost 8 bases and J lost 8, with 10 bases in between. The CDR3 is 11 residues long. Sequencing was performed with immunoSEQ multiplex PCR; in TCRdb, only in-frame clones are kept and a portion is missing. The sample lists 1,500 to 2,000 clones; approximately 71% were seen once. This receptor was identified in a human donor with basal cell carcinoma. This sample comprised tumor tissue, obtained after anti-PD-1 treatment. The chain combines TRBV10-2 with TRBJ2-1; no clear D gene. The CDR3 bases are TGCGCCAGCGCAGGCCGGGATGAGCAGTTCTTC. It is translated as CASAGRDEQFF.